This T cell receptor (beta chain) was sequenced for a study of resident and recirculating memory T cells in vitiligo. About the research overall: The samples were homogenized without cell sorting before genomic DNA extraction. Broader study findings: No single dominant TCR clone appeared; lesion clonality varied. Sequences differed between biopsy sites and patients, suggesting private specificity.

This table comes from immunoSEQ multiplex PCR, and its TCRdb copy is limited to in-frame clones, with some not included. The repertoire consists of around 40,000 clones, with approximately 91% occurring once and the leading ten covering roughly 5%. Comment on this clone: Its specificity is not known. Sequence at one end of the junction differs from germline and may be a read error.

Sample: blood. The sequence derives from a male donor with vitiligo.

CDR3 coding DNA: TGCGCCAGCAGCCAATTGTTAACGACAGGGGATTCCTCCGAGCAGTACTTC. Residues: CASSQLLTTGDSSEQYF. The chain recombines TRBV4-3 with TRBJ2-7, with 8 nucleotides matching TRBD1. Germline V gives CDR1 LGHNA, CDR2 YSLEER. The CDR3 extends over 17 amino acids.